These 22 T cell receptor beta chains came from one sample sequenced in a study of blood T cell repertoires in COVID-19. The repertoire was sequenced with immunoSEQ multiplex PCR; TCRdb's copy has only in-frame clones and lacks some. The sample has a few hundred thousand clones, 75% to 90% seen once. The sample consisted of PBMCs or T cells enriched from blood (not recorded which). The receptors were sampled from a man in his forties or fifties who had recovered from COVID-19.

This chain uses TRBV7-6 with TRBJ2-7; D not certain. Germline V gives CDR1 SGHVS, CDR2 FNYEAQ. V lost 0 bases and J 3 bases, leaving 6 bases between the germline ends. The CDR3 spans 13 residues. The CDR3 sequence: CASSLAPDYEQYF. The DNA for the CDR3 is TGTGCCAGCAGCTTAGCCCCAGACTACGAGCAGTACTTC. The full variable domain, completed using reference TRBV7-6 and TRBJ2-7, is GAGVSQSPRYKVTKRGQDVALRCDPISGHVSLYWYRQALGQGPEFLTYFNYEAQQDKSGLPNDRFSAERPEGSISTLTIQRTEQRDSAMYRCASSLAPDYEQYFGPGTRLTVT.

CDR3 DNA: TGTGCCTGGAGTCTCCCTGGGGCAGGGCATAATGAAAAACTGTTTTTT. It translates to CAWSLPGAGHNEKLFF. The chain uses TRBV30 and TRBJ1-4; perhaps TRBD1 as D (5 bases). Deletions cut 2 bases from V and 4 bases from J, with 17 bases between. CDR1 is GTSNPN, CDR2 SVGIG, per germline (reference sequence). The CDR3 loop spans 16 amino acids. The entire variable domain, with the rest obtained from reference TRBV30 and TRBJ1-4, is as follows: SQTIHQWPATLVQPVGSPLSLECTVEGTSNPNLYWYRQAAGRGLQLLFYSVGIGQISSEVPQNLSASRPQDRQFILSSKKLLLSDSGFYLCAWSLPGAGHNEKLFFGSGTQLSVL.

The chain is built from TRBV4-1 and TRBJ1-2; 9 bases are shared with TRBD1. Germline V gene sequence: CDR1 MGHRA, CDR2 YSYEKL. The V and J ends lost 3 bases and 4 bases, in that order; junction bases with no gene match: 15. This CDR3 is built from 18 residues. This CDR3 reads CASSQPASPPDRGYGYTF. CDR3 DNA sequence: TGCGCCAGCAGCCAGCCTGCATCGCCCCCGGACAGGGGCTATGGCTACACCTTC.

This CDR3 reads CATSDLDRVGYEQYF. CDR3 DNA sequence: TGTGCCACCAGTGACCTGGACAGGGTAGGGTACGAGCAGTACTTC. The rearrangement uses TRBV24-1 and TRBJ2-7, with TRBD1 matching over 8 bases. The junction had 8 bases not matched to a gene; V was cut back by 4 bases and J by 4 bases. The CDR3 is made up of 15 amino acids. Germline lookup yields CDR1 KGHDR and CDR2 SFDVKD.

V gene TRBV3-1 (or the pseudogene TRBV3-2) combines with J gene TRBJ2-1; D remains unclear. Deletions cut 3 bases from V and 5 bases from J, with 8 bases between. Germline CDR1 is LGHDT and CDR2 is YNNKEL (reference sequence). CDR3 length: 13 residues. The CDR3 coding sequence is TGTGCCAGCAGCCATCCGTCGGACAATGAGCAGTTCTTC. This sequence encodes CASSHPSDNEQFF.

This clone was detected only once. This chain joins TRBV5-4 and TRBJ2-7; 10 nucleotides agree with TRBD1. This CDR3 spans 14 amino acids. Germline V CDR1 and CDR2: SGHNT, YYREEE (reference sequence). Losses at the gene ends were 5 bases for V and 5 bases for J; bases not matched to a gene: 7. The CDR3 bases are TGTGCCAGCAGGGTACCGGGACAGGGGAACGAGCAGTACTTC. Amino acid sequence: CASRVPGQGNEQYF. The full variable domain, rest sourced from reference TRBV5-4 and TRBJ2-7, is ETGVTQSPTHLIKTRGQQVTLRCSSQSGHNTVSWYQQALGQGPQFIFQYYREEENGRGNFPPRFSGLQFPNYSSELNVNALELDDSALYLCASRVPGQGNEQYFGPGTRLTVT.

This clone was recorded only once. The V call is TRBV4-1, the J call TRBJ2-1, with 12 bases identical to TRBD2. The CDR3 length is 15 residues. CDR1 is MGHRA and CDR2 is YSYEKL in the germline V gene. J gave up 3 bases and V 8 bases, and 5 bases lay outside the gene matches. As DNA, the CDR3 is TGCGCCAGCGCAAGGACTAGCGGGGACTACAATGAGCAGTTCTTC. It yields the protein CASARTSGDYNEQFF.

The chain recombines TRBV5-1 with TRBJ2-1, with TRBD1 matching 9 bases. The CDR3 extends over 14 amino acids. Germline CDR1 reads SGHRS; CDR2 reads YFSETQ. After removal of 4 bases from V and 7 bases from J, the junction contained 6 bases not matched to a gene. For the CDR3, the DNA is TGCGCCAGCAGCAGGGGGACAGGGAAAAATGAGCAGTTCTTC. It specifies CASSRGTGKNEQFF.

The chain combines TRBV4-3 with TRBJ1-2; D may be TRBD1 (5 bases). Germline-derived CDR1 and CDR2 are LGHNA and YSLEER. This CDR3 contains 13 residues. Trimming removed 0 bases at V and 7 bases at J, with 9 bases between. CDR3 region: CASSQDRGSGYTF. In nucleotides, the CDR3 is TGCGCCAGCAGCCAAGATAGGGGCAGTGGCTACACCTTC.

The chain couples TRBV21-1 to TRBJ2-7; the table's TRBD2 call for D was not verified on the DNA. TRBV21-1 is a pseudogene. The CDR3 extends over 17 amino acids. CDR3 loop: CASSKAPTSGRGDEQYF. For the CDR3, the DNA is TGTGCCAGCAGCAAAGCCCCCACTAGCGGGAGAGGCGACGAGCAGTACTTC.

The rearrangement joins TRBV21-1 to TRBJ2-7; whether TRBD1, the table's D call, matches the DNA was not checked. TRBV21-1 is designated a pseudogene. The CDR3 is made up of 14 amino acids. DNA for the CDR3: TGTGCCAGCGCGGCCTCGGACACATCCTACGAGCAGTACTTC. This gives the protein CASAASDTSYEQYF.

This clone was counted once. This chain uses TRBV6-4 with TRBJ2-4; TRBD2 matches 8 bases. CDR1 MRHNA and CDR2 SNTAGT come from the germline V gene. J was trimmed by 0 bases and V by 5 bases; bases with no gene match: 6. The CDR3 has 16 amino acids. CDR3 sequence: CASSLLAEPAKNIQYF. CDR3 DNA: TGTGCCAGCAGTTTACTAGCGGAGCCAGCCAAAAACATTCAGTACTTC.

The chain joins TRBV19 to TRBJ2-3; 14 bases are shared with TRBD2. This CDR3 is built from 20 residues. Looked up from germline, CDR1 is LNHDA and CDR2 is SQIVND (reference sequence). The J segment lost 2 bases and the V segment lost 5 bases, leaving 15 bases of the junction unmatched. CDR3 protein: CASSQLLTPGLAGVTDTQYF. In DNA form, the CDR3 reads TGTGCCAGTAGTCAGCTTCTTACGCCGGGACTAGCGGGGGTCACAGATACGCAGTATTTT. Full variable domain (missing parts from reference TRBV19 and TRBJ2-3): DGGITQSPKYLFRKEGQNVTLSCEQNLNHDAMYWYRQDPGQGLRLIYYSQIVNDFQKGDIAEGYSVSREKKESFPLTVTSAQKNPTAFYLCASSQLLTPGLAGVTDTQYFGPGTRLTVL.

The chain has TRBV2 and TRBJ2-2, with 8 bases identical to TRBD1. The CDR3 extends over 14 amino acids. CDR1 is SNHLY and CDR2 is FYNNEI in the germline V gene. The junction had 4 bases not matched to a gene; V was cut back by 7 bases and J by 3 bases. The CDR3 region is CASKDREDTGELFF. The CDR3 nucleotides are TGTGCCAGCAAGGACAGGGAGGACACCGGGGAGCTGTTTTTT.

V is TRBV15 and J is TRBJ2-1; 7 bases align to TRBD1. Germline assignment: CDR1 LNHNV and CDR2 YYDKDF (reference sequence). J gave up 5 bases and V 0 bases, and 16 bases lay outside the gene matches. The CDR3 totals 19 residues. The CDR3 region has the DNA TGTGCCACCAGCAGAGATCGGACCCGTTACAGGGGCCTAGACAATGAGCAGTTCTTC. It is translated as CATSRDRTRYRGLDNEQFF.

This clone was seen only once. This chain uses TRBV2 with TRBJ2-1; TRBD1 matches 10 bases. V trimming: 7 bases; J trimming: 15 bases; junction bases outside the gene matches: 6. Per germline, CDR1 SNHLY and CDR2 FYNNEI. The CDR3 is 11 amino acids. The CDR3 sequence is CASTRDRGMFF. CDR3 in DNA: TGTGCCAGCACACGGGACAGGGGAATGTTCTTC.

This chain links TRBV19 with TRBJ1-2; D is unresolved. V was cut by 1 base and J by 5 bases, with 8 bases left in between. Germline CDR1 is LNHDA and CDR2 is SQIVND (reference sequence). The CDR3 is 13 amino acids. The CDR3, as DNA: TGTGCCAGTAGTATAGCGAGAGAATATGGCTACACCTTC. Translated, it gives CASSIAREYGYTF.

The chain has TRBV2 and TRBJ1-1; 11 bases align to TRBD1. The CDR3 covers 15 residues. V lost 10 bases and J lost 1; bases outside the gene matches: 8. Germline V gives CDR1 SNHLY, CDR2 FYNNEI. CDR3 DNA: TGTGCCACTAGGACAGGGGGCATTAAGAACACTGAAGCTTTCTTT. Translation gives CATRTGGIKNTEAFF.

The CDR3 sequence is CASSGQGTDTQYF. Written as DNA, the CDR3 is TGTGCCAGTAGTGGACAGGGTACAGATACGCAGTATTTT. The rearrangement links TRBV19 to TRBJ2-3; 8 nucleotides line up with TRBD1. V shed 5 bases, J shed 3 bases, and the junction held 1 base outside the gene matches. Germline V CDR1 and CDR2: LNHDA, SQIVND (reference sequence). The CDR3 contains 13 residues.

The rearrangement links TRBV5-1 to TRBJ2-3; the match to TRBD2 covers 9 bases. CDR3 size: 15 residues. Per the germline V gene, CDR1 is SGHRS and CDR2 is YFSETQ. The trim removed 4 bases at V and 6 bases at J, leaving 9 bases unmatched. The CDR3, as DNA: TGCGCCAGCAGCCTGGGAGGGACTAGCCCCGATACGCAGTATTTT. It codes for CASSLGGTSPDTQYF.

Concerning this clone itself: Other DNA sequences of this sample code for an identical CDR3. The chain links TRBV3-1 (or the pseudogene TRBV3-2) to TRBJ1-5; tentative D call: TRBD1 (5 bases). Trimming pared 3 bases from V and 0 bases from J, leaving 6 bases between. Per germline, CDR1 LGHDT and CDR2 YNNKEL (reference sequence). The CDR3 sequence is 14 residues long. DNA of the CDR3: TGTGCCAGCAGCCAGGGGGGTAGCAATCAGCCCCAGCATTTT. It codes for CASSQGGSNQPQHF.

V gene TRBV4-2 combines with J gene TRBJ2-3; D call uncertain. The V gene's germline CDR1 is LGHNA and CDR2 YNFKEQ. The CDR3 is 13 amino acids. V was clipped by 0 bases and J by 6 bases, with 7 bases between them. CDR3 amino acids: CASSQETGDTQYF. The CDR3 bases are TGTGCCAGCAGCCAAGAAACCGGGGATACGCAGTATTTT.